A single sample gave rise to the 10 T cell receptor beta chains below, sequenced in a study of Ad26.COV2.S vaccination and SARS-CoV-2 variants (dated by TCRdb to the early 2020s). Library creation used the immunoSEQ multiplex PCR assay. TCRdb carries this immuneACCESS record with in-frame sequences only. Its versions omit some clonotypes, under half of them owing to an unresolved V gene in the studies checked, with the rest unexplained. The sample yields hundreds of thousands of clones; approximately 88% were counted once. Over 1.3% of the sample lies in the top ten. In light of the paper, this sample's treatment or condition label describes: roughly 18 received Ad26.COV2.S at low or high dose, single or two shots; five or six received placebo; per-sample allocation not given. For vaccine and placebo recipients, repertoires were sequenced using samples collected on day 63 after the first injection.

The sequenced sample was peripheral blood, obtained in a trial of Ad26.COV2.S vaccine versus placebo. The receptors originated from a person aged 18-60 years who received the Ad26.COV2.S COVID-19 vaccine or a placebo.

This clone was recorded a few times. The V call is TRBV19, the J call TRBJ1-2, with D perhaps TRBD1 (6 bases). Deletions cut 8 bases from V and 0 bases from J, with 13 bases between. This CDR3 is built from 14 residues. CDR1 and CDR2 (germline): LNHDA, SQIVND (reference sequence). CDR3 sequence: CASGTGTANYGYTF. The CDR3 DNA reads as TGTGCCAGTGGCACAGGGACGGCTAACTATGGCTACACCTTC.

The genes are TRBV4-2 and TRBJ2-7; TRBD2 aligns across 7 bases. The CDR3 is 14 amino acids. V was clipped by 1 base and J by 5 bases; unmatched bases: 5. Germline V gene sequence: CDR1 LGHNA, CDR2 YNFKEQ. For the CDR3, the DNA is TGTGCCAGCAGCCAAGGACTAGCTCTCGACGAGCAGTACTTC. This gives the protein CASSQGLALDEQYF.

V and J are TRBV7-2 and TRBJ2-2; no clear D gene. V was trimmed by 1 base and J by 2 bases, leaving 14 bases between them. In germline, CDR1 is SGHTA, CDR2 FQGNSA. The CDR3 loop spans 17 amino acids. CDR3 nucleotide sequence: TGTGCCAGCAGCTTAGGCCCGGTGGCTAGTAACACCGGGGAGCTGTTTTTT. It specifies CASSLGPVASNTGELFF.

The rearrangement uses TRBV7-9 and TRBJ2-3; D gene uncertain. CDR1 and CDR2 from the germline V gene are SEHNR and FQNEAQ (reference sequence). The germline V and J ends were trimmed by 5 bases and 4 bases, with 22 bases remaining between them. CDR3 length: 17 amino acids. Written as DNA, the CDR3 is TGTGCCAGCAGCGTTAACTTTGTCGGGTCAGTCGCAGATACGCAGTATTTT. It specifies CASSVNFVGSVADTQYF.

This chain links TRBV4-3 with TRBJ2-3; D remains ambiguous. Trimming removed 4 bases at V and 2 bases at J, with 10 bases between. CDR3 length: 14 residues. Germline V gene sequence: CDR1 LGHNA, CDR2 YSLEER. As DNA, the CDR3 is TGCGCCAGCAGCCTGACACCCTCCACAGATACGCAGTATTTT. Its translation: CASSLTPSTDTQYF.

The V gene is TRBV27, the J gene TRBJ2-3, with D possibly being TRBD1 or TRBD2 (6 bases each). Germline CDR1 and CDR2: MNHEY and SMNVEV (reference sequence). Trimming took off 6 bases at V and 3 bases at J, with 28 bases between the two ends. CDR3 length equals 19 residues. CDR3 in amino acids: CASSYSRQSEGGLTDTQYF. As DNA, the CDR3 is TGTGCCAGCAGCTATTCTCGTCAGTCGGAAGGGGGGTTGACAGATACGCAGTATTTT.

This chain uses TRBV9 with TRBJ1-6, with D hard to call. V lost 0 bases and J 0 bases, leaving 7 bases between the germline ends. This CDR3 is built from 16 residues. The germline CDR1 and CDR2 sequences are SGDLS and YYNGEE. DNA of the CDR3: TGTGCCAGCAGCGTAGAAGTGAGCTCCTATAATTCACCCCTCCACTTT. Residues: CASSVEVSSYNSPLHF.

This clone has a handful of counts. The CDR3 loop is CASSFPGLVTEAFF. CDR3 coding DNA: TGTGCCAGCAGCTTTCCGGGCCTTGTCACTGAAGCTTTCTTT. The chain combines TRBV5-8 with TRBJ1-1; D is unclear. Looked up from germline, CDR1 is SGHTS and CDR2 is YDEGEE. V lost 2 bases and J lost 4, with 12 bases in between. CDR3 size: 14 residues.

This clone was seen just once. The J gene is TRBJ2-6, the V gene TRBV19; 7 positions agree with TRBD1. J was trimmed by 11 bases and V by 4 bases; bases with no gene match: 8. The CDR3 runs to 14 residues. Germline V CDR1 and CDR2: LNHDA, SQIVND (reference sequence). The CDR3: CASSNRDRKDVLTF. The DNA for the CDR3 is TGTGCCAGTAGTAACCGGGACAGAAAGGACGTCCTGACTTTC.

This sequence joins TRBV21-1 and TRBJ2-7; the table's D call of TRBD1 was not tested on the DNA. TRBV21-1 is given as a pseudogene. The CDR3 loop spans 14 amino acids. In DNA form, the CDR3 reads TGTGCCAGCTCCGCCCGGGACAGGGAGCACGAGCAGTACTTC. Amino acids: CASSARDREHEQYF.